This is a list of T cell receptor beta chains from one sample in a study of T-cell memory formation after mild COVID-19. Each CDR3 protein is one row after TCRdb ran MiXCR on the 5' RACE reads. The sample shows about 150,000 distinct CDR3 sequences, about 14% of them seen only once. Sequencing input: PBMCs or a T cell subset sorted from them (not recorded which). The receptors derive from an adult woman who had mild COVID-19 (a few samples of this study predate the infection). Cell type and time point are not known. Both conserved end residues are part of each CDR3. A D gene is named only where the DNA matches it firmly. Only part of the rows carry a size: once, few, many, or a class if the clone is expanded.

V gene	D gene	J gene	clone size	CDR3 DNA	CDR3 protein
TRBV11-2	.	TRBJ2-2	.	TGTGCCAGCTCCCAGTGGTGGGCTAACACCGGGGAGCTGTTTTTT	CASSQWWANTGELFF
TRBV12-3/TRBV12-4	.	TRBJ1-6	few	TGTGCCAGCAGTTTAGGGGGCCGAATTCCAACCCTCCACTTT	CASSLGGRIPTLHF
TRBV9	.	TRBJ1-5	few	TGTGCCAGCAGCGTAGGCGGGCTGGGCAATCAGCCCCAGCATTTT	CASSVGGLGNQPQHF
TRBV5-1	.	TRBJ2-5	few	TGCGCCAGCAGCTTGGGAAAGGTGGTGGAGACCCAGTACTTC	CASSLGKVVETQYF
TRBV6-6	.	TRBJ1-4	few	TGTGCCAGCAGTTACTTGGGGGCTCTTGAAAAACTGTTTTTT	CASSYLGALEKLFF
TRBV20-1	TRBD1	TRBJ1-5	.	TGCAGTGCTCGACCGGGACAGGGAACGAGCAATCAGCCCCAGCATTTT	CSARPGQGTSNQPQHF
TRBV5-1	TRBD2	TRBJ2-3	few	TGCGCCAGCAGCTTGGGGGCTAGCGGAAGCACAGATACGCAGTATTTT	CASSLGASGSTDTQYF
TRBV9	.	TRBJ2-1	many	TGTGCCAGCAGCAGAGCCCCTCGTAGCGTCTCCTACAATGAGCAGTTCTTC	CASSRAPRSVSYNEQFF
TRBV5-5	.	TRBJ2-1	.	TGTGCCAGCAGCTGGCAGGTCCGGGGCCCCTACAATGAGCAGTTCTTC	CASSWQVRGPYNEQFF
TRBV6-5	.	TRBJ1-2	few	TGTGCCAGCACCCGAGACGGAACCTACACCTTC	CASTRDGTYTF
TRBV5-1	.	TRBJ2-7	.	TGCGCCAGCAGCCCACGGGACTTGAATTCCTACGAGCAGTACTTC	CASSPRDLNSYEQYF
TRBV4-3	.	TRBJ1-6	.	TGCGCCAGCAGCCAAGAGAGGGCGGAGGAAGGCTCACCCCTCCACTTT	CASSQERAEEGSPLHF
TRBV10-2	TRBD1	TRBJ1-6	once	TGCGCCAGCAGTGAGGGGACAGGGGTTTCACACCTCCACTTT	CASSEGTGVSHLHF
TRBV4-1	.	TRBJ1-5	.	TGCGCCAGCAGCCAAGATCCGGGTATGGGCAATCAGCCCCAGCATTTT	CASSQDPGMGNQPQHF
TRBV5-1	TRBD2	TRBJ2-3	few	TGCGCCAGCAGCTTTTGGACTAGCGGCCAGAGCACAGATACGCAGTATTTT	CASSFWTSGQSTDTQYF
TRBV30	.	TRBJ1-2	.	TGTGCCTGGAGCCTCGGACTGCCCGGAGTAGCTAACTATGGCTACACCTTC	CAWSLGLPGVANYGYTF
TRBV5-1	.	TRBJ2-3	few	TGCGCCAGCAGCTCCGTAACAGGGGAGGGTACAGATACGCAGTATTTT	CASSSVTGEGTDTQYF
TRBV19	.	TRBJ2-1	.	TGTGCCAGTAGTATGTCATGGGGCAATGAGCAGTTCTTC	CASSMSWGNEQFF
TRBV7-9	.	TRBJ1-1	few	TGTGCCAGCAGCTTAGTATTGCGACAGGACCGGAGGGACACTGAAGCTTTCTTT	CASSLVLRQDRRDTEAFF
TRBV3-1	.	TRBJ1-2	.	TGTGCCAGCAGAAGCGGGACATATGGCTACACCTTC	CASRSGTYGYTF
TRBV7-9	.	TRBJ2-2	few	TGTGCCAGCAGCTTTACCACCGGGGAGCTGTTTTTT	CASSFTTGELFF
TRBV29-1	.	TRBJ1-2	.	TGCAGCGTTGAAGGTCAGGGGAACTATGGCTACACCTTC	CSVEGQGNYGYTF
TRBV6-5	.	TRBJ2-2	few	TGTGCCAGCAGTGATCCACGGGGCACCGGGGAGCTGTTTTTT	CASSDPRGTGELFF
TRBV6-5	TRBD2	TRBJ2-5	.	TGTGCCAGCAGTTACGTAGCGGGGGGGTTCCAAGAGACCCAGTACTTC	CASSYVAGGFQETQYF
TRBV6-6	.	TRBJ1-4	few	TGTGCCAGCAGTCGACAGGAAAAACTGTTTTTT	CASSRQEKLFF
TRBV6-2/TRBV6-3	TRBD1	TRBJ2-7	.	TGTGCCAGCAGTTACTCCACAGGACAGGGTTTGGAGCAGTACTTC	CASSYSTGQGLEQYF
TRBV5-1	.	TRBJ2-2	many	TGCGCCAGCAGCTTGGACGGTACCGGGGAGCTGTTTTTT	CASSLDGTGELFF
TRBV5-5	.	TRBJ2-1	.	TGTGCCAGCAGAATGGCAGGGGTAAATGAGCAGTTCTTC	CASRMAGVNEQFF
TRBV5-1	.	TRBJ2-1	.	TGCGCCAGCAGCCCCTCGGAGACCATACGTGCCTACAATGAGCAGTTCTTC	CASSPSETIRAYNEQFF
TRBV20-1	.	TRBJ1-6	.	TGCAGTGCTAGAGAGGCCAGGGAGCTTTATAATTCACCCCTCCACTTT	CSAREARELYNSPLHF
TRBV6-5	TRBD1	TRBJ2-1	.	TGTGCCAGCAGTTACGACAGGGCTCCTAGCAATGAGCAGTTCTTC	CASSYDRAPSNEQFF
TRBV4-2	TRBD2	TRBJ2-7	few	TGTGCCAGCAGCCAAGAGTACGAGACTAGCGGAACCTACGAGCAGTACTTC	CASSQEYETSGTYEQYF
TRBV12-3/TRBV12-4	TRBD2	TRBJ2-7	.	TGTGCCAGCAGTCCCCCGCCCGGGACTAGCCACTACTCCTACGAGCAGTACTTC	CASSPPPGTSHYSYEQYF
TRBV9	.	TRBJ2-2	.	TGTGCCAGCAGCGTTGGGACCCGAAACACCGGGGAGCTGTTTTTT	CASSVGTRNTGELFF
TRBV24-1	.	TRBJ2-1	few	TGTGCCACCAGTGATCAAGGGTACGGTGAGCAGTTCTTC	CATSDQGYGEQFF
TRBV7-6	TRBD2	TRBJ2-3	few	TGTGCCAGCAGCTCGGCTAGCGGGAGTTCAGATACGCAGTATTTT	CASSSASGSSDTQYF
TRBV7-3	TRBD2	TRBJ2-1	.	TGTGCCAGCAGCTTACTACGGACTAGAGACAATGAGCAGTTCTTC	CASSLLRTRDNEQFF
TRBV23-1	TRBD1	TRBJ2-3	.	TGCGCCGCGAGGACAGGGGGCACAGATACGCAGTATTTT	CAARTGGTDTQYF
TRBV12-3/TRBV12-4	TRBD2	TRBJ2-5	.	TGTGCCAGCAGCCAGCGGGGGGGGGAGACCCAGTACTTC	CASSQRGGETQYF
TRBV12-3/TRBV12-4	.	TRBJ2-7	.	TGTGCCAGCAGTCGCAGCCGAGGGGCCTTGGGCGAGCAGTACTTC	CASSRSRGALGEQYF
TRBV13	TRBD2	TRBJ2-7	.	TGTGCCAGCAGCCGAACCCGCCCGGGGGGGGCCTACGAGCAGTACTTC	CASSRTRPGGAYEQYF
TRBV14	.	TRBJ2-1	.	TGTGCCAGCAGGGGGATTAACAATGAGCAGTTCTTC	CASRGINNEQFF
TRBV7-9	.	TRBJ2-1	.	TGTGCCAGCAGCCTAGGTATCGGTGAGCAGTTCTTC	CASSLGIGEQFF
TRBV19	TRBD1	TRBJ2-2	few	TGTGCCAGTAGTCCCCCGGGACAGAAAGTAACCGGGGAGCTGTTTTTT	CASSPPGQKVTGELFF
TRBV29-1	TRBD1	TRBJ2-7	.	TGCAGCGTCCGGGACAGGGTGGTACTCGAGCAGTACTTC	CSVRDRVVLEQYF
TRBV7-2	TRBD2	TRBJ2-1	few	TGTGCCAGGGGGACTAGCCCCACGCTCAATGAGCAGTTCTTC	CARGTSPTLNEQFF
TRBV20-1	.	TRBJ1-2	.	TGCAGTGCTAGGACTCAGGACGTCGGAGTCTTTTACTATGGCTACACCTTC	CSARTQDVGVFYYGYTF
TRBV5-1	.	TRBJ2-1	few	TGCGCCAGCAGCCCCTTAGCGGTCACCTACAATGAGCAGTTCTTC	CASSPLAVTYNEQFF
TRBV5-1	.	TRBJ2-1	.	TGCGCCAGCAGCACCGGGGGCACCTCCTACAATGAGCAGTTCTTC	CASSTGGTSYNEQFF
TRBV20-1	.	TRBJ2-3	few	TGCAGTGCTAGTCGACGGGAGCAAGGCACAGATACGCAGTATTTT	CSASRREQGTDTQYF
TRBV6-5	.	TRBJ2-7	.	TGTGCCAGCCTGGGGGAGGTCTCCTACGAGCAGTACTTC	CASLGEVSYEQYF